One and the same sample provided the 31 T cell receptor beta chains below, sequenced in a study of blood T cell repertoires in COVID-19. Produced via immunoSEQ multiplex PCR; TCRdb's table is partial and in-frame only. The profile shows 30,000 to 35,000 clones, roughly four fifths of them singletons. The sequenced material came from peripheral blood. The origin of the receptors is a man older than 75 with active or convalescent COVID-19.

Only one count was recorded for this clone. The V and J genes are TRBV7-9 and TRBJ2-7; D possibly corresponds to TRBD1 (8 bases). Germline V lookup: CDR1 SEHNR, CDR2 FQNEAQ (reference sequence). Trimming took 4 bases from V and 2 from J, leaving 18 bases between them. The CDR3 length is 16 residues. In DNA form, the CDR3 reads TGTGCCAGCAGCTCTACAGGGGGGGACAGGACCTACGAGCAGTACTTC. This sequence encodes CASSSTGGDRTYEQYF.

This clone was counted once. This rearrangement joins TRBV6-6 to TRBJ1-6, with 8 positions matching TRBD1. This CDR3 is 14 amino acids long. Trimming at V came to 5 bases and at J to 8 bases, leaving 5 bases not matched to a gene. Germline V gene lookup returns CDR1 MNHNY and CDR2 SVGAGI (reference sequence). CDR3 coding DNA: TGTGCCAGCAGTGGGACAGGTTTCGATTCACCCCTCCACTTT. It translates to CASSGTGFDSPLHF.

This clone has only a few counts. The chain combines TRBV28 with TRBJ1-2; the match to TRBD1 covers 12 bases. This CDR3 contains 16 residues. J gave up 6 bases and V 4 bases, and 9 bases lay outside the gene matches. In germline, CDR1 is MDHEN, CDR2 SYDVKM. The CDR3 loop is CASSSNPGQGAHGYTF. CDR3 nucleotides: TGTGCCAGCAGTTCCAACCCGGGACAGGGGGCTCATGGCTACACCTTC.

The chain uses TRBV7-6 and TRBJ2-7, with D perhaps TRBD2 (6 bases). The germline V gene has CDR1 SGHVS and CDR2 FNYEAQ. CDR3 size: 13 residues. With 8 bases removed from V and 3 bases from J, the gap between germline ends came to 14 bases. CDR3 in DNA: TGTGCCAGCTCCTCGGGAGTTGGCTACGAGCAGTACTTC. Protein sequence: CASSSGVGYEQYF.

This chain links TRBV7-6 with TRBJ2-2, with D tentatively TRBD2 (5 bases). V was shortened by 4 bases and J by 4 bases, with 16 bases between the two germline ends. Germline CDR1 reads SGHVS; CDR2 reads FNYEAQ. The CDR3 has 16 amino acids. The CDR3 region has the DNA TGTGCCAGCAGCTCAGCTTCGAGGGTCGGCACCGGGGAGCTGTTTTTT. Protein sequence: CASSSASRVGTGELFF.

The chain uses TRBV20-1 and TRBJ2-7; 7 bases are shared with TRBD2. Germline trimming cut 7 bases from V and 5 bases from J; bases unmatched to any gene: 5. Germline V gives CDR1 DFQATT, CDR2 SNEGSKA (reference sequence). The CDR3 is made up of 11 amino acids. The CDR3 region is CSVQTSHEQYF. The CDR3 DNA is TGCAGTGTTCAGACTAGCCACGAGCAGTACTTC.

The gene calls are TRBV28 and TRBJ1-1; no clear D. The germline CDR1 and CDR2 sequences are MDHEN and SYDVKM. This CDR3 comprises 13 residues. V lost 4 bases to trimming and J lost 3 bases, with 9 bases between them. This chain's CDR3 is CASSYVFDTEAFF. DNA of the CDR3: TGTGCCAGCAGTTATGTCTTCGACACTGAAGCTTTCTTT. Full variable domain (rest looked up from reference TRBV28 and TRBJ1-1): DVKVTQSSRYLVKRTGEKVFLECVQDMDHENMFWYRQDPGLGLRLIYFSYDVKMKEKGDIPEGYSVSREKKERFSLILESASTNQTSMYLCASSYVFDTEAFFGQGTRLTVV.

The rearrangement links TRBV27 to TRBJ1-6; 10 bases are shared with TRBD1. Losses at the gene ends were 6 bases for V and 9 bases for J; bases not matched to a gene: 5. This CDR3 comprises 14 residues. Germline values: CDR1 MNHEY, CDR2 SMNVEV (reference sequence). The CDR3 DNA reads as TGTGCCAGCAGGACAGGGGGCGTTATTTCACCCCTCCACTTT. This codes for CASRTGGVISPLHF.

Notes on this clone: Since the CDR3 does not end with the conserved phenylalanine or tryptophan, this likely comes from a read error. It is unclear where the CDR3 begins or ends on the DNA, so no DNA is shown, and the CDR3 is as TCRdb lists it. The gene calls are TRBV7-3 and TRBJ1-2; the table assigns TRBD1, which was not confirmed against the DNA. 12 amino acids form the CDR3, both terminal residues included. Per the germline V gene, CDR1 is SGHTA and CDR2 is FQGTGA. This chain's CDR3 is CASSLGGGTDPH.

This chain joins TRBV6-5 and TRBJ2-1, with TRBD2 matching over 8 bases. J gave up 10 bases and V 0 bases, and 2 bases lay outside the gene matches. From germline, CDR1 is MNHEY and CDR2 SVGAGI. This CDR3 has 13 amino acids. CDR3 DNA sequence: TGTGCCAGCAGTTACTCCGGGGGGGGAGAGCAGTTCTTC. Its protein product is CASSYSGGGEQFF.

This chain joins TRBV10-3 and TRBJ2-5; 8 bases are a match to TRBD1. From germline, CDR1 is ENHRY and CDR2 SYGVKD. The V gene end was trimmed by 4 bases and the J gene end by 4 bases; junction bases not matched to a gene: 8. The CDR3 runs to 15 residues. The CDR3 region has the DNA TGTGCCATCAGTGGTGGGACAGGCCCCCCAGAGACCCAGTACTTC. Translated: CAISGGTGPPETQYF.

This chain links TRBV7-3 with TRBJ1-2, with D uncertain. In germline, CDR1 is SGHTA, CDR2 FQGTGA. Trimming shortened V by 7 bases and J by 12 bases, and 24 bases separated the two germline ends. The CDR3 consists of 14 residues. The CDR3 bases are TGTGCCAGCATGGAGGACGGTTCACGGAATGAGAACACCTTC. Translating it yields CASMEDGSRNENTF.

V is TRBV7-6 and J is TRBJ1-1; D might be TRBD1 (5 bases). V was clipped by 5 bases and J by 1 base, with 14 bases between them. This CDR3 region has 15 residues. In germline, CDR1 is SGHVS, CDR2 FNYEAQ. CDR3 sequence reads: CASSPGWTENTEAFF. The CDR3 DNA is TGTGCCAGCAGCCCAGGGTGGACGGAGAACACTGAAGCTTTCTTT.

V usage is TRBV28 and J usage is TRBJ1-2, with no clear D. This CDR3 is built from 14 residues. Germline V CDR1 and CDR2: MDHEN, SYDVKM. V was shortened by 2 bases and J by 2 bases, with 9 bases between the two germline ends. CDR3 nucleotides: TGTGCCAGCAGTTTAGAACAGACGAACTATGGCTACACCTTC. Translation: CASSLEQTNYGYTF.

The J gene is TRBJ1-2, the V gene TRBV19, with unresolved D. The CDR3 spans 14 residues. V lost 7 bases, J lost 8 bases, and 20 bases lay in between. CDR1 and CDR2 (germline): LNHDA, SQIVND (reference sequence). CDR3 protein: CASTPRRSRRGYTF. In DNA, the CDR3 is TGTGCCAGTACCCCGAGGAGATCCCGTCGAGGCTACACCTTC.

This sequence joins TRBV28 and TRBJ1-1; D remains unclear. The germline CDR1 and CDR2 sequences are MDHEN and SYDVKM. The CDR3 covers 12 residues. V was cut by 5 bases and J by 3 bases, with 7 bases left in between. In nucleotides, the CDR3 is TGTGCCAGCAGTCCAGTCCACACTGAAGCTTTCTTT. Amino acids: CASSPVHTEAFF.

The rearrangement links TRBV7-2 to TRBJ1-5, with D unclear. Per the germline V gene, CDR1 is SGHTA and CDR2 is FQGNSA. V gave up 2 bases and J gave up 2 bases, with 4 bases separating them. The CDR3 is made up of 13 amino acids. Written as DNA, the CDR3 is TGTGCCAGCAGCTTAACAGGCAATCAGCCCCAGCATTTT. This gives the protein CASSLTGNQPQHF.

This sequence joins TRBV28 and TRBJ2-3, with TRBD2 matching over 8 bases. Germline-derived CDR1 and CDR2 are MDHEN and SYDVKM. With V trimmed by 6 bases and J by 6 bases, 11 bases remained unmatched. CDR3 length: 15 residues. CDR3 region: CASRPGIGLADTQYF. The DNA for the CDR3 is TGTGCCAGCAGGCCCGGCATCGGACTAGCTGATACGCAGTATTTT.

The V gene is TRBV14, the J gene TRBJ1-4; no reliable D call. V lost 1 base to trimming and J lost 3 bases, with 6 bases between them. CDR1 SGHDN and CDR2 FVKESK come from the germline V gene. This CDR3 has 14 residues. CDR3 coding DNA: TGTGCCAGCAGCCAAGTAACAGCTAATGAAAAACTGTTTTTT. Protein: CASSQVTANEKLFF.

The chain is built from TRBV6-2 or TRBV6-3 and TRBJ2-2; D perhaps matches TRBD1 (6 bases). Trimming removed 6 bases at V and 4 bases at J, with 15 bases between. Germline lookup yields CDR1 MNHEY and CDR2 SVGEGT. The CDR3 is 15 residues long. CDR3 in DNA: TGTGCCAGCAGCTGGGGGCAGGCGATCACCGGGGAGCTGTTTTTT. Translating it yields CASSWGQAITGELFF.

This chain joins TRBV19 and TRBJ2-2; D may be TRBD1 (5 bases). Germline V lookup: CDR1 LNHDA, CDR2 SQIVND (reference sequence). This CDR3 has 15 amino acids. V lost 5 bases, J lost 0 bases, and 10 bases lay in between. CDR3 protein: CASSQGRANTGELFF. Written as DNA, the CDR3 is TGTGCCAGTAGTCAGGGCAGGGCGAACACCGGGGAGCTGTTTTTT.

This chain links TRBV12-5 with TRBJ2-5, with D maybe TRBD1 (6 bases). From germline, CDR1 is LGHNT and CDR2 FRNRAP. The ends were cut back, 1 base at V and 1 base at J, with 10 bases in the middle. The CDR3 loop spans 15 amino acids. The CDR3 DNA sequence: TGTGCTAGTGGTTTGGACGGGACACTCCAAGAGACCCAGTACTTC. Translated, it gives CASGLDGTLQETQYF.

DNA for the CDR3: TGTGCCAGTAGTACGGTACTAGCGGGAGGAGATGAGCAGTTCTTC. It codes for CASSTVLAGGDEQFF. The genes are TRBV19 and TRBJ2-1; 12 positions match TRBD2. This CDR3 contains 15 residues. V was clipped by 4 bases and J by 8 bases; unmatched bases: 6. The germline CDR1 and CDR2 sequences are LNHDA and SQIVND (reference sequence). Combining the CDR3 with reference TRBV19 and TRBJ2-1 gives the whole variable domain DGGITQSPKYLFRKEGQNVTLSCEQNLNHDAMYWYRQDPGQGLRLIYYSQIVNDFQKGDIAEGYSVSREKKESFPLTVTSAQKNPTAFYLCASSTVLAGGDEQFFGPGTRLTVL.

V and J are TRBV5-1 and TRBJ2-3; 12 nucleotides agree with TRBD2. V trimming: 0 bases; J trimming: 3 bases; junction bases outside the gene matches: 2. The CDR3 totals 16 residues. In germline, CDR1 is SGHRS, CDR2 YFSETQ. CDR3 coding DNA: TGCGCCAGCAGCTTGGGGACTAGCGGGATTACAGATACGCAGTATTTT. Translating gives CASSLGTSGITDTQYF.

The V gene is TRBV7-2, the J gene TRBJ1-4, with TRBD1 matching 8 bases. Trimming cost V 0 bases and J 6 bases; bases outside gene matches: 9. The CDR3 has 17 amino acids. In germline, CDR1 is SGHTA, CDR2 FQGNSA. The DNA for the CDR3 is TGTGCCAGCAGCTTAGCGCCTCAGGGGGCGCCGTATGAAAAACTGTTTTTT. It yields the protein CASSLAPQGAPYEKLFF. Filled out from reference TRBV7-2 and TRBJ1-4, the complete variable domain reads GAGVSQSPSNKVTEKGKDVELRCDPISGHTALYWYRQSLGQGLEFLIYFQGNSAPDKSGLPSDRFSAERTGGSVSTLTIQRTQQEDSAVYLCASSLAPQGAPYEKLFFGSGTQLSVL.

The rearrangement links TRBV30 to TRBJ1-3, with a weak D call TRBD1 (6 bases). This CDR3 contains 13 residues. V was clipped by 2 bases and J by 4 bases, with 9 bases between them. In germline, CDR1 is GTSNPN, CDR2 SVGIG (reference sequence). The CDR3 DNA follows: TGTGCCTGGAGTTCAGGGGACGGAAACACCATATATTTT. It yields the protein CAWSSGDGNTIYF.

This chain connects TRBV30 to TRBJ1-4, with D perhaps TRBD1 (5 bases). Trimming shortened V by 0 bases and J by 6 bases, and 8 bases separated the two germline ends. This CDR3 region has 13 residues. Germline lookup yields CDR1 GTSNPN and CDR2 SVGIG (reference sequence). In nucleotides, the CDR3 is TGTGCCTGGAGTGTGGGGCAAGATGAAAAACTGTTTTTT. It encodes CAWSVGQDEKLFF.

J is TRBJ1-4 and V is TRBV4-3; no clear D gene. CDR1 and CDR2 from the germline V gene are LGHNA and YSLEER. Trimming left V 0 bases short and J 10 bases short, with 18 bases between. There are 16 residues in the CDR3. CDR3 sequence: CASSQDTGGGSLKLFF. CDR3 sequence (DNA): TGCGCCAGCAGCCAAGATACCGGCGGCGGTAGCCTAAAACTGTTTTTT.

The J gene is TRBJ2-7, the V gene TRBV5-1; 12 bases align to TRBD1. V shed 7 bases and J 2 bases; nucleotides not matched to a gene: 19. This CDR3 has 19 residues. Germline-derived CDR1 and CDR2 are SGHRS and YFSETQ. Here the CDR3 reads CASDNRPTGQGATPYEQYF. DNA for the CDR3: TGCGCCAGCGATAATCGCCCCACGGGACAGGGGGCTACCCCCTACGAGCAGTACTTC.

The rearrangement links TRBV28 to TRBJ1-1; possibly TRBD1 for D (6 bases). The ends were cut back, 5 bases at V and 4 bases at J, with 14 bases in the middle. Germline loops: CDR1 MDHEN, CDR2 SYDVKM. The CDR3 covers 14 residues. For the CDR3, the DNA is TGTGCCAGCAGTCCGACAGGCCAGGTCACTGAAGCTTTCTTT. It translates to CASSPTGQVTEAFF. The entire variable domain, with the rest obtained from reference TRBV28 and TRBJ1-1, is as follows: DVKVTQSSRYLVKRTGEKVFLECVQDMDHENMFWYRQDPGLGLRLIYFSYDVKMKEKGDIPEGYSVSREKKERFSLILESASTNQTSMYLCASSPTGQVTEAFFGQGTRLTVV.

This clone occurred once. The chain links TRBV5-4 to TRBJ2-7; perhaps TRBD2 as D (5 bases). This CDR3 region has 14 residues. V was clipped by 0 bases and J by 3 bases, with 10 bases between them. Per the germline V gene, CDR1 is SGHNT and CDR2 is YYREEE (reference sequence). The CDR3, as DNA: TGTGCCAGCAGCTTGGAATGGGGAGACTACGAGCAGTACTTC. Translation: CASSLEWGDYEQYF. Looking up the rest from reference TRBV5-4 and TRBJ2-7 gives the full variable domain: ETGVTQSPTHLIKTRGQQVTLRCSSQSGHNTVSWYQQALGQGPQFIFQYYREEENGRGNFPPRFSGLQFPNYSSELNVNALELDDSALYLCASSLEWGDYEQYFGPGTRLTVT.